These 28 T cell receptor beta chains originate from one sample sequenced in a study of persistence of HIV-infected CD4 T cells. Antigens of these TCRs are unknown. Sequencing used immunoSEQ version 4 in survey mode. The assay was immunoSEQ multiplex PCR, and TCRdb's table has in-frame clones only and misses some. The sample has around 26,000 clones; around two thirds are singletons. Overlapping HIV-1 Gag 15-mer peptides at around 1 ug per peptide per mL were used. Sorting selected CD4+ T cells upregulating both CD40 ligand and CD69. This specimen consisted of CD4+ T cells sorted from PBMCs after roughly 18-hour stimulation, obtained from a patient who received antiretroviral therapy. These receptor sequences come from an adult man with HIV who was CMV-seropositive.

V and J are TRBV28 and TRBJ1-2; weak D call: TRBD1 (6 bases). CDR3 length: 12 amino acids. CDR1 is MDHEN, CDR2 SYDVKM, per germline. V lost 5 bases to trimming and J lost 6 bases, with 10 bases between them. The CDR3 here is CASSIQGNGYTF. CDR3 DNA: TGTGCCAGCAGTATCCAGGGGAATGGCTACACCTTC.

This sequence joins TRBV28 and TRBJ2-7; 7 bases line up with TRBD1. Germline V gives CDR1 MDHEN, CDR2 SYDVKM. The CDR3 consists of 14 residues. Trimming at V came to 7 bases and at J to 3 bases, leaving 9 bases not matched to a gene. The CDR3: CASTTPQGVYEQYF. In DNA form, the CDR3 reads TGTGCCAGCACAACCCCTCAGGGGGTCTACGAGCAGTACTTC.

The genes are TRBV4-2 and TRBJ1-4; 8 bases line up with TRBD1. J gave up 12 bases and V 2 bases, and 2 bases lay outside the gene matches. The CDR3 totals 12 residues. In germline, CDR1 is LGHNA, CDR2 YNFKEQ. The CDR3 DNA is TGTGCCAGCAGCCAAACAGGGGGGCAACTGTTTTTT. The encoded protein is CASSQTGGQLFF.

V gene TRBV28 combines with J gene TRBJ2-7; D uncertain. The CDR3 runs to 12 residues. V dropped 7 bases and J dropped 0 bases, with 7 bases sitting between them. CDR1 MDHEN and CDR2 SYDVKM come from the germline V gene. The CDR3: CASTTSSYEQYF. The CDR3 DNA follows: TGTGCCAGCACCACCTCCTCCTACGAGCAGTACTTC.

The chain combines TRBV4-2 with TRBJ2-3; 13 nucleotides line up with TRBD2. The V segment lost 0 bases and the J segment 0 bases; nucleotides outside the gene matches: 6. Germline values: CDR1 LGHNA, CDR2 YNFKEQ. This CDR3 contains 19 residues. This chain's CDR3 is CASSQEIRTSGGSTDTQYF. The CDR3 coding sequence is TGTGCCAGCAGCCAAGAAATCAGGACTAGCGGGGGTAGCACAGATACGCAGTATTTT.

The J gene is TRBJ2-7, the V gene TRBV5-8; 7 positions match TRBD2. V dropped 3 bases and J dropped 3; count of bases not matched to a gene: 6. The CDR3 covers 14 residues. Germline CDR1 reads SGHTS; CDR2 reads YDEGEE. The CDR3 loop reads CASSSSGVFYEQYF. The CDR3 coding sequence is TGTGCCAGCAGCTCCAGCGGGGTATTCTACGAGCAGTACTTC.

V gene TRBV15 combines with J gene TRBJ1-5; the D gene is possibly TRBD1 (5 bases). CDR1 is LNHNV, CDR2 YYDKDF, per germline (reference sequence). Trimming pared 4 bases from V and 3 bases from J, leaving 10 bases between. This CDR3 is 14 amino acids long. The CDR3 nucleotides are TGTGCCACCAGCAAGGTGACAGACAATCAGCCCCAGCATTTT. It encodes CATSKVTDNQPQHF.

The chain joins TRBV7-8 to TRBJ2-4; 7 bases are a match to TRBD1. The V gene end was trimmed by 3 bases and the J gene end by 1 base; junction bases not matched to a gene: 9. The CDR3 covers 17 residues. CDR1 is SGHVS and CDR2 is FQNEAQ in the germline V gene. CDR3 sequence: CASSLIPGQNAKNIQYF. The CDR3 nucleotides are TGTGCCAGCAGCTTGATCCCGGGACAGAATGCCAAAAACATTCAGTACTTC.

V usage is TRBV9 and J usage is TRBJ1-2, with 9 bases aligning to TRBD1. Looked up from germline, CDR1 is SGDLS and CDR2 is YYNGEE. V lost 4 bases, J lost 8 bases, and 9 bases stayed unmatched. The CDR3 sequence is 14 residues long. The CDR3 nucleotides are TGTGCCAGCAGCATGGGACAGGGTTTAGGAGGCTACACCTTC. This codes for CASSMGQGLGGYTF.

The chain employs TRBV24-1 and TRBJ1-2; 11 bases align to TRBD1. CDR3 length: 15 residues. Unmatched junction bases numbered 2, after V lost 3 bases and J lost 3 bases. Germline loops: CDR1 KGHDR, CDR2 SFDVKD. CDR3 coding DNA: TGTGCCACCAGTGATGCGGGACAGGGGGACTATGGCTACACCTTC. Residues: CATSDAGQGDYGYTF.

This clone has only a few counts. The J gene is TRBJ1-1, the V gene TRBV18, with a tentative D call TRBD1 (6 bases). V lost 3 bases, J lost 6 bases, and 17 bases lay in between. The CDR3 runs 15 residues. Germline V CDR1 and CDR2: KGHSH, LQKENI. The CDR3 region has the DNA TGTGCCAGCTCACCCCCCGGAGGCAGGGGCGCTGAAGCTTTCTTT. It codes for CASSPPGGRGAEAFF.

The J gene is TRBJ2-7, the V gene TRBV3-1 (or the pseudogene TRBV3-2), with TRBD1 matching over 8 bases. The CDR3 runs to 15 residues. J was trimmed by 12 bases and V by 0 bases; bases with no gene match: 13. Germline CDR1 and CDR2: LGHDT and YNNKEL (reference sequence). The DNA of the CDR3 is TGTGCCAGCAGCCAAGAACTCCGGGACAGGAGCCCCAGGTACTTC. Encoded protein: CASSQELRDRSPRYF.

V is TRBV6-6 and J is TRBJ1-6, with a possible D match to TRBD1 (5 bases). Trimming left V 2 bases short and J 1 base short, with 6 bases between. Germline V gene lookup returns CDR1 MNHNY and CDR2 SVGAGI (reference sequence). This CDR3 is 15 amino acids long. The CDR3 region has the DNA TGTGCCAGCAGTTACGGGGCATCCTATAATTCACCCCTCCACTTT. This codes for CASSYGASYNSPLHF.

The genes are TRBV28 and TRBJ1-5; 10 nucleotides agree with TRBD1. This CDR3 is built from 15 residues. V dropped 2 bases and J dropped 6; count of bases not matched to a gene: 4. Germline V gene data show CDR1 as MDHEN and CDR2 as SYDVKM. CDR3 nucleotide sequence: TGTGCCAGCAGTTTACGGGACAGGGGAACTCAGCCCCAGCATTTT. Translation gives CASSLRDRGTQPQHF.

The sample holds a few counts of this clone. The J gene is TRBJ2-2, the V gene TRBV5-4; weak D call: TRBD1 (6 bases). Germline CDR1 reads SGHNT; CDR2 reads YYREEE (reference sequence). The CDR3 is made up of 17 amino acids. Trimming removed 4 bases at V and 4 bases at J, with 20 bases between. CDR3 sequence (DNA): TGTGCCAGCAGCCGGCCCTCTGGGCAGGGGACCACCGGGGAGCTGTTTTTT. This translates into CASSRPSGQGTTGELFF.

This clone showed up just once. The J gene is TRBJ1-2, the V gene TRBV27; D remains ambiguous. The CDR3 runs 13 residues. Per germline, CDR1 MNHEY and CDR2 SMNVEV (reference sequence). Trimming took off 5 bases at V and 0 bases at J, with 7 bases between the two ends. CDR3 sequence reads: CASSVGANYGYTF. The CDR3 nucleotides are TGTGCCAGCAGTGTTGGGGCTAACTATGGCTACACCTTC.

The chain combines TRBV19 with TRBJ1-5, with a weak D call TRBD1 (6 bases). Germline V lookup: CDR1 LNHDA, CDR2 SQIVND (reference sequence). This CDR3 region has 16 residues. Trimming removed 3 bases from V and 2 bases from J, with 14 bases in between. The CDR3 spells CASSIRGPGGNQPQHF. The CDR3 DNA reads as TGTGCCAGTAGTATTCGGGGGCCAGGGGGCAATCAGCCCCAGCATTTT.

The V and J genes are TRBV28 and TRBJ2-2; no firm D call. The CDR3 is 14 residues long. Germline lookup yields CDR1 MDHEN and CDR2 SYDVKM. The V gene lost 2 bases and the J gene lost 4 bases, with 8 bases spanning the gap. The CDR3 bases are TGTGCCAGCAGTTTAAATACGGGCACCGGGGAGCTGTTTTTT. Translating it yields CASSLNTGTGELFF. Supplemented by reference TRBV28 and TRBJ2-2, the full variable domain reads DVKVTQSSRYLVKRTGEKVFLECVQDMDHENMFWYRQDPGLGLRLIYFSYDVKMKEKGDIPEGYSVSREKKERFSLILESASTNQTSMYLCASSLNTGTGELFFGEGSRLTVL.

This chain links TRBV3-1 (or the pseudogene TRBV3-2) with TRBJ1-4; possible D gene TRBD1, 6 bases. Germline CDR1 reads LGHDT; CDR2 reads YNNKEL (reference sequence). The CDR3 extends over 14 amino acids. V dropped 6 bases and J dropped 7 bases, with 15 bases sitting between them. Here the CDR3 reads CASSAQGIGEKLFF. Written as DNA, the CDR3 is TGTGCCAGCAGTGCCCAGGGGATCGGTGAAAAACTGTTTTTT.

The chain joins TRBV6-2 or TRBV6-3 to TRBJ1-2, with a tentative D call TRBD1 (6 bases). The V gene lost 3 bases and the J gene lost 4 bases, with 12 bases spanning the gap. Germline V gene sequence: CDR1 MNHEY, CDR2 SVGEGT. This CDR3 spans 14 amino acids. This CDR3 reads CASSYGGHIYGYTF. The CDR3, as DNA: TGTGCCAGCAGTTATGGGGGACATATCTATGGCTACACCTTC.

The chain uses TRBV7-9 and TRBJ2-7; 9 bases align to TRBD1. The V and J ends lost 3 bases and 5 bases, in that order; junction bases with no gene match: 5. From germline, CDR1 is SEHNR and CDR2 FQNEAQ (reference sequence). The CDR3 extends over 14 amino acids. For the CDR3, the DNA is TGTGCCAGCAGCTTCTTACAGGGGGCCCACGAGCAGTACTTC. The encoded protein is CASSFLQGAHEQYF. Complete variable domain (other parts from reference TRBV7-9 and TRBJ2-7): DTGVSQNPRHKITKRGQNVTFRCDPISEHNRLYWYRQTLGQGPEFLTYFQNEAQLEKSRLLSDRFSAERPKGSFSTLEIQRTEQGDSAMYLCASSFLQGAHEQYFGPGTRLTVT.

This clone was seen a handful of times. The chain couples TRBV2 to TRBJ1-5, with D perhaps TRBD1 (6 bases). The CDR3 loop spans 16 amino acids. Germline V CDR1 and CDR2: SNHLY, FYNNEI. V lost 6 bases to trimming and J lost 1 base, with 16 bases between them. The CDR3: CASRAHQGRSNQPQHF. The CDR3 DNA reads as TGTGCCAGCAGGGCACATCAGGGGAGAAGCAATCAGCCCCAGCATTTT.

This chain links TRBV29-1 with TRBJ1-2; 10 bases line up with TRBD1. Trimming removed 3 bases from V and 6 bases from J; junction bases left unmatched: 4. The CDR3 is 13 amino acids. The germline CDR1 and CDR2 sequences are SQVTM and ANQGSEA. CDR3 coding DNA: TGCAGCGTTGACCGGGACAGGGGACATGGCTACACCTTC. As protein: CSVDRDRGHGYTF.

This chain links TRBV2 with TRBJ2-3, with no clear D. The germline V gene has CDR1 SNHLY and CDR2 FYNNEI. V dropped 7 bases and J dropped 2 bases, with 7 bases sitting between them. The CDR3 contains 12 residues. Here the CDR3 DNA reads TGTGCCAGCAACGGCTACACAGATACGCAGTATTTT. Protein sequence: CASNGYTDTQYF.

This CDR3 is CASTGVMRRDTGELFF. As DNA, the CDR3 is TGCGCCAGCACCGGGGTGATGAGGAGGGACACCGGGGAGCTGTTTTTT. The chain has TRBV5-1 and TRBJ2-2; tentative D call: TRBD2 (6 bases). The V gene's germline CDR1 is SGHRS and CDR2 YFSETQ. This CDR3 comprises 16 residues. V gave up 6 bases and J gave up 3 bases, with 18 bases separating them.

CDR3 residues: CASSFMNTEAFF. The CDR3 nucleotides read TGTGCCAGCAGTTTTATGAACACTGAAGCTTTCTTT. The rearrangement links TRBV6-2 or TRBV6-3 to TRBJ1-1, with D hard to call. This CDR3 has 12 residues. Germline V gene data show CDR1 as MNHEY and CDR2 as SVGEGT. Trimming shortened V by 4 bases and J by 0 bases, and 3 bases separated the two germline ends.

This clone was seen a few times. This chain links TRBV5-4 with TRBJ1-2; 7 nucleotides agree with TRBD1. CDR3 length: 13 amino acids. Germline trimming cut 0 bases from V and 14 bases from J; bases unmatched to any gene: 10. Germline assignment: CDR1 SGHNT and CDR2 YYREEE (reference sequence). The CDR3 here is CASSLGTDRAVTF. In nucleotides, the CDR3 is TGTGCCAGCAGCTTGGGGACTGACAGGGCCGTAACCTTC.

This chain connects TRBV30 to TRBJ1-1; 8 bases line up with TRBD1. This CDR3 spans 15 amino acids. Germline loops: CDR1 GTSNPN, CDR2 SVGIG (reference sequence). V shed 0 bases, J shed 4 bases, and the junction held 7 bases outside the gene matches. Here the CDR3 reads CAWSVPSQGGTEAFF. The CDR3 region has the DNA TGTGCCTGGAGTGTCCCATCACAGGGGGGCACTGAAGCTTTCTTT.